One sample yielded the 32 T cell receptor beta chains listed below, sequenced in a study of OX40 agonist ivuxolimab in advanced cancers. Assay: immunoSEQ multiplex PCR; the TCRdb copy retains only in-frame clones and omits some. The repertoire holds about 73,000 clones, with 65% to 90% as singletons. Specimen: CD4+ or CD8+ T cells sorted from blood, collected in a trial of the OX40 agonist ivuxolimab. All receptors come from an adult with an advanced solid tumor such as melanoma, head and neck, liver or kidney cancer.

This clone was detected once. The chain employs TRBV10-3 and TRBJ2-3, with D possibly matching TRBD2 (7 bases). The CDR3 extends over 16 amino acids. CDR1 is ENHRY and CDR2 is SYGVKD in the germline V gene. V was clipped by 3 bases and J by 3 bases, with 16 bases between them. The CDR3 nucleotides are TGTGCCATCAGTGACGGTTGGGGAGGGGGGACAGATACGCAGTATTTT. This translates into CAISDGWGGGTDTQYF.

The chain has TRBV5-6 and TRBJ2-7; no firm D call. V was trimmed by 1 base and J by 4 bases, leaving 9 bases between them. Germline V gives CDR1 SGHDT, CDR2 YYEEEE. This CDR3 is built from 13 residues. The CDR3 sequence is CASSLKPGYEQYF. DNA of the CDR3: TGTGCCAGCAGCTTGAAGCCGGGTTACGAGCAGTACTTC.

The genes are TRBV7-2 and TRBJ2-5, with 8 bases fitting TRBD2. The junction had 3 bases not matched to a gene; V was cut back by 5 bases and J by 4 bases. Germline values: CDR1 SGHTA, CDR2 FQGNSA. CDR3 size: 13 residues. The CDR3 sequence: CASSPTSVETQYF. CDR3 DNA: TGTGCCAGCAGCCCGACTAGCGTAGAGACCCAGTACTTC.

V and J are TRBV19 and TRBJ2-1; 10 nucleotides align to TRBD1. The CDR3 runs to 14 residues. V lost 6 bases, J lost 7 bases, and 6 bases stayed unmatched. Per germline, CDR1 LNHDA and CDR2 SQIVND (reference sequence). This chain's CDR3 is CASSGQGGWNEQFF. For the CDR3, the DNA is TGTGCCAGTAGCGGACAGGGGGGGTGGAATGAGCAGTTCTTC.

This rearrangement joins TRBV7-2 to TRBJ1-1; no clear D gene. The germline gives CDR1 SGHTA, CDR2 FQGNSA. The CDR3 is 12 amino acids. Trimming took 1 base from V and 5 from J, leaving 5 bases between them. The CDR3 DNA follows: TGTGCCAGCAGCTTAGAATGGACTGAAGCTTTCTTT. Translated: CASSLEWTEAFF.

Regarding this clone: Additional DNA sequences in this sample encode the identical CDR3. V is TRBV27 and J is TRBJ2-5, with D perhaps TRBD1 or TRBD2 (5 bases each). V was clipped by 3 bases and J by 1 base, with 9 bases between them. The CDR3 totals 14 residues. The V gene's germline CDR1 is MNHEY and CDR2 SMNVEV (reference sequence). The CDR3 DNA reads as TGTGCCAGCAGTTTTAGGGGAGCCCAAGAGACCCAGTACTTC. This gives the protein CASSFRGAQETQYF.

This clone was picked up one time. V gene TRBV7-2 combines with J gene TRBJ1-5; TRBD1 might be the D (5 bases). Trimming stripped 3 bases from V and 1 base from J, with 10 bases between. The CDR3 consists of 15 residues. Germline values: CDR1 SGHTA, CDR2 FQGNSA. The CDR3 here is CASSFTSGSNQPQHF. CDR3 coding DNA: TGTGCCAGCAGCTTTACGTCAGGGAGCAATCAGCCCCAGCATTTT.

This clone was found once. V gene TRBV9 combines with J gene TRBJ2-7; D is ambiguous. The CDR3 runs 12 residues. V lost 3 bases, J lost 5 bases, and 9 bases lay in between. Germline assignment: CDR1 SGDLS and CDR2 YYNGEE. CDR3 protein: CASSGPGDEQYF. The CDR3 nucleotides are TGTGCCAGCAGCGGACCTGGGGACGAGCAGTACTTC.

The gene calls are TRBV4-2 and TRBJ2-7; 9 bases line up with TRBD1. Trimming removed 3 bases from V and 2 bases from J; junction bases left unmatched: 8. The CDR3 runs 16 residues. Germline CDR1 LGHNA, CDR2 YNFKEQ. CDR3 region: CASSQTGQGPTYEQYF. The CDR3 nucleotides read TGTGCCAGCAGCCAGACCGGACAGGGGCCGACCTACGAGCAGTACTTC.

This clone has a single count. The V gene is TRBV2, the J gene TRBJ1-6; tentatively, D is TRBD1 (6 bases). The CDR3 totals 13 residues. Trimming pared 6 bases from V and 7 bases from J, leaving 10 bases between. Germline lookup yields CDR1 SNHLY and CDR2 FYNNEI. The CDR3 region has the DNA TGTGCCAGCAGAGGACAGCCCAATTCACCCCTCCACTTT. Its translation is CASRGQPNSPLHF.

V gene TRBV29-1 combines with J gene TRBJ1-5, with D possibly matching TRBD1 (5 bases). V dropped 5 bases and J dropped 1 base, with 30 bases sitting between them. The germline V gene has CDR1 SQVTM and CDR2 ANQGSEA. CDR3 size: 20 residues. The CDR3 spells CSVSGTPTGFGPNSNQPQHF. The CDR3 bases are TGCAGCGTTTCGGGGACCCCCACAGGTTTTGGCCCCAACAGCAATCAGCCCCAGCATTTT.

The chain links TRBV18 to TRBJ2-7; TRBD1 agrees at 8 bases. Germline V gives CDR1 KGHSH, CDR2 LQKENI. The junction had 6 bases not matched to a gene; V was cut back by 3 bases and J by 2 bases. CDR3 size: 15 residues. The CDR3 DNA follows: TGTGCCAGCTCACCCGGGACAGGAGGGACCTACGAGCAGTACTTC. Protein: CASSPGTGGTYEQYF.

The chain is built from TRBV10-2 and TRBJ1-2; D not resolved. This CDR3 has 15 amino acids. V was pared by 6 bases and J by 1 base, with 15 bases between. Germline V gene lookup returns CDR1 WSHSY and CDR2 SAAADI. CDR3 region: CASRPLGGNNYGYTF. The DNA of the CDR3 is TGCGCCAGCAGACCCCTAGGAGGGAATAACTATGGCTACACCTTC.

This chain connects TRBV13 to TRBJ2-6; TRBD2 might be the D (6 bases). The CDR3 loop spans 15 amino acids. V shed 4 bases and J shed 0 bases, with 7 bases lying between them. The germline V gene has CDR1 PRHDT and CDR2 FYEKMQ (reference sequence). CDR3: CASSSGLSGANVLTF. The CDR3 DNA follows: TGTGCCAGCAGCTCGGGACTCTCTGGGGCCAACGTCCTGACTTTC.

CDR3 region: CASSQGTAEDTQYF. Here the CDR3 DNA reads TGTGCCAGCAGCCAAGGAACGGCGGAAGATACGCAGTATTTT. The rearrangement uses TRBV4-2 and TRBJ2-3; no reliable D call. Germline V gene data show CDR1 as LGHNA and CDR2 as YNFKEQ. The CDR3 has 14 residues. The V gene lost 1 base and the J gene lost 5 bases, with 10 bases spanning the gap.

V is TRBV5-1 and J is TRBJ2-4, with TRBD2 identical over 7 bases. This CDR3 has 16 amino acids. In germline, CDR1 is SGHRS, CDR2 YFSETQ. J gave up 9 bases and V 6 bases, and 18 bases lay outside the gene matches. CDR3 in DNA: TGCGCCAGCACCCTTGGAATTACGGGAGGCTTTAGCATTCAGTACTTC. It is translated as CASTLGITGGFSIQYF.

The J gene is TRBJ2-1, the V gene TRBV4-1; D not resolved. The V gene's germline CDR1 is MGHRA and CDR2 YSYEKL. The CDR3 consists of 13 residues. Trimming shortened V by 1 base and J by 9 bases, and 10 bases separated the two germline ends. CDR3 nucleotides: TGCGCCAGCAGCCAAGCGTCGCGCGCTGAGCAGTTCTTC. This gives the protein CASSQASRAEQFF.

This chain joins TRBV28 and TRBJ1-2; D gene unclear. Germline CDR1 is MDHEN and CDR2 is SYDVKM. V shed 2 bases and J shed 7 bases, with 8 bases lying between them. The CDR3 has 12 residues. CDR3 sequence reads: CASSLRQVGYTF. The CDR3 region has the DNA TGTGCCAGCAGTTTAAGGCAGGTTGGCTACACCTTC.

V usage is TRBV5-4 and J usage is TRBJ1-6; D may be TRBD1 (5 bases). The CDR3 spans 14 residues. V was trimmed by 1 base and J by 13 bases, leaving 15 bases between them. The germline CDR1 and CDR2 sequences are SGHNT and YYREEE (reference sequence). This chain's CDR3 is CASSLRGIAMPLHF. In DNA, the CDR3 is TGTGCCAGCAGCTTGAGGGGAATAGCGATGCCCCTCCACTTT.

J is TRBJ1-2 and V is TRBV7-2, with D hard to call. CDR3 length: 16 residues. Trimming left V 1 base short and J 8 bases short, with 20 bases between. Germline V lookup: CDR1 SGHTA, CDR2 FQGNSA. CDR3 coding DNA: TGTGCCAGCAGCTTAGGTGGGCAGCCGGGCCTAGGGGGCTACACCTTC. Translation: CASSLGGQPGLGGYTF.

The V call is TRBV4-2, the J call TRBJ2-2; D call uncertain. The CDR3 has 15 residues. Germline assignment: CDR1 LGHNA and CDR2 YNFKEQ. V was trimmed by 0 bases and J by 2 bases, leaving 7 bases between them. CDR3 coding DNA: TGTGCCAGCAGCCAAGAGGGCGCCAACACCGGGGAGCTGTTTTTT. It codes for CASSQEGANTGELFF.

For the CDR3, the DNA is TGCGCCAGCAGCGAGACGTCCGGGACTAGCGTTGGGGGCGGGCAGTTCTTC. Protein: CASSETSGTSVGGGQFF. The V and J genes are TRBV5-1 and TRBJ2-1; TRBD2 aligns across 10 bases. CDR1 SGHRS and CDR2 YFSETQ come from the germline V gene. J lost 12 bases, V lost 4 bases, and 19 bases had no gene match. CDR3 length: 17 amino acids.

The chain carries TRBV19 and TRBJ1-5, with TRBD1 identical over 7 bases. CDR1 LNHDA and CDR2 SQIVND come from the germline V gene (reference sequence). The length of the CDR3 is 13 residues. The CDR3 is CATQGLGNQPQHF. The CDR3 nucleotides are TGTGCTACACAGGGGTTAGGCAATCAGCCCCAGCATTTT.

J is TRBJ1-1 and V is TRBV11-1, with D maybe TRBD1 (5 bases). Germline V gene data show CDR1 as SGHAT and CDR2 as FQDESV (reference sequence). V dropped 5 bases and J dropped 0 bases, with 19 bases sitting between them. The CDR3 has 17 amino acids. As DNA, the CDR3 is TGTGCCAGCAGCCTCTGGACAATCTGGGGACTGAACACTGAAGCTTTCTTT. It yields the protein CASSLWTIWGLNTEAFF.

This clone showed up just a few times. The V gene is TRBV7-8, the J gene TRBJ1-2; D remains ambiguous. The CDR3 consists of 13 residues. Per germline, CDR1 SGHVS and CDR2 FQNEAQ. Trimming took 0 bases from V and 8 from J, leaving 10 bases between them. CDR3 DNA sequence: TGTGCCAGCAGCTTAGCAGGGTCTGGAGGCTACACCTTC. Translation: CASSLAGSGGYTF.

The rearrangement joins TRBV6-4 to TRBJ2-1; TRBD1 matches 7 bases. Trimming cost V 6 bases and J 1 base; bases outside gene matches: 9. Germline V gives CDR1 MRHNA, CDR2 SNTAGT. CDR3 length equals 16 residues. CDR3 DNA sequence: TGTGCCAGCAGCAGACAGGGAGTGGGATCCTACAATGAGCAGTTCTTC. It translates to CASSRQGVGSYNEQFF.

The CDR3 spells CASHPAERRETQYF. The CDR3 DNA reads as TGTGCCAGCCATCCCGCGGAAAGGCGAGAGACCCAGTACTTC. The chain uses TRBV18 and TRBJ2-5; D uncertain. V lost 8 bases to trimming and J lost 4 bases, with 17 bases between them. The CDR3 spans 14 residues. Per germline, CDR1 KGHSH and CDR2 LQKENI.

The DNA for the CDR3 is TGTGCCAGCAGCTTAACTGGTGGCTCATATCGAAGCAATGAGCAGTTCTTC. It specifies CASSLTGGSYRSNEQFF. The V and J genes are TRBV7-3 and TRBJ2-1; no reliable D call. V lost 0 bases and J lost 6, with 18 bases in between. Looked up from germline, CDR1 is SGHTA and CDR2 is FQGTGA. The CDR3 extends over 17 amino acids.

The gene calls are TRBV5-6 and TRBJ2-3, with 9 nucleotides matching TRBD2. There are 15 residues in the CDR3. The V gene's germline CDR1 is SGHDT and CDR2 YYEEEE. With V trimmed by 3 bases and J by 1 base, 3 bases remained unmatched. CDR3 loop: CASSSASGGTDTQYF. The CDR3 coding sequence is TGTGCCAGCAGCTCAGCTAGCGGGGGCACAGATACGCAGTATTTT.

The sample holds a few counts of this clone. This chain joins TRBV5-5 and TRBJ1-1; D gene ambiguous. CDR3 length: 15 residues. V was shortened by 0 bases and J by 5 bases, with 14 bases between the two germline ends. CDR1 and CDR2 from the germline V gene are SGHKS and YYEKEE (reference sequence). The CDR3 nucleotides read TGTGCCAGCAGCTTGGCCACAGCCCCCGGAACTGAAGCTTTCTTT. Its protein product is CASSLATAPGTEAFF.

The chain combines TRBV6-6 with TRBJ2-2; D remains ambiguous. V was clipped by 8 bases and J by 8 bases, with 9 bases between them. Germline CDR1 reads MNHNY; CDR2 reads SVGAGI (reference sequence). The length of the CDR3 is 11 residues. This CDR3 reads CASAPGGELFF. CDR3 DNA: TGTGCCAGCGCCCCCGGGGGGGAGCTGTTTTTT.

The chain employs TRBV2 and TRBJ1-6; TRBD1 aligns across 7 bases. J lost 10 bases, V lost 6 bases, and 9 bases had no gene match. Germline V gene sequence: CDR1 SNHLY, CDR2 FYNNEI. The CDR3 runs 14 residues. The CDR3 is CASSPDRVRSPLHF. Here the CDR3 DNA reads TGTGCCAGCAGCCCCGACAGGGTAAGATCACCCCTCCACTTT.